One and the same sample provided the 4 T cell receptor beta chains below, sequenced in a study of immune evolution from preneoplasia to lung adenocarcinoma (dated by TCRdb to 2020 to 2022). Preparation of the library involved the immunoSEQ multiplex PCR assay. Drawn from immuneACCESS, this table holds only the in-frame rearrangements with V and J called that TCRdb kept. Clones are partly lost; checked studies trace under half to an unresolved V gene and leave the rest unexplained. Present in this sample are thousands of clones, more than 60% of which were seen just once. Together, the top ten hold 6.6% of the sample. The material sequenced was FFPE minimally invasive lung adenocarcinoma tissue. Sample cell subset or site, as interpreted from the label and publication: micro-invasive lung adenocarcinoma (MIA). These TCRs come from a person over 45 with lung adenocarcinoma.

This clone was recorded only once. The genes are TRBV9 and TRBJ1-1; 7 positions agree with TRBD1. V lost 3 bases, J lost 4 bases, and 9 bases stayed unmatched. The CDR3 loop spans 15 amino acids. Germline CDR1 is SGDLS and CDR2 is YYNGEE. The CDR3 nucleotides are TGTGCCAGCAGCGCACAGGGGAGGTATGGCACTGAAGCTTTCTTT. Translated, it gives CASSAQGRYGTEAFF.

The gene calls are TRBV29-1 and TRBJ1-4; perhaps TRBD1 as D (5 bases). Germline CDR1 SQVTM, CDR2 ANQGSEA. CDR3 size: 13 residues. V dropped 6 bases and J dropped 3 bases, with 11 bases sitting between them. The DNA of the CDR3 is TGCAGCGTCTGCGACAGATCTAATGAAAAACTGTTTTTT. This sequence encodes CSVCDRSNEKLFF.

The V call is TRBV29-1, the J call TRBJ1-2, with a tentative D call TRBD1 (6 bases). Germline loops: CDR1 SQVTM, CDR2 ANQGSEA. The V gene lost 5 bases and the J gene lost 7 bases, with 14 bases spanning the gap. CDR3 length: 12 residues. This chain's CDR3 is CSVSEDSSGYTF. Here the CDR3 DNA reads TGCAGCGTTTCAGAGGACAGTTCTGGCTACACCTTC.

The table lists this clone with a count of one. The chain links TRBV29-1 to TRBJ1-1, with 7 bases identical to TRBD1. The CDR3 covers 17 residues. The germline gives CDR1 SQVTM, CDR2 ANQGSEA. The junction had 14 bases not matched to a gene; V was cut back by 0 bases and J by 4 bases. The CDR3 sequence: CSVEDPGQHRRATEAFF. The DNA of the CDR3 is TGCAGCGTTGAAGATCCGGGACAGCACAGAAGAGCCACTGAAGCTTTCTTT. The whole variable domain, filled in from reference TRBV29-1 and TRBJ1-1, reads SAVISQKPSRDICQRGTSLTIQCQVDSQVTMMFWYRQQPGQSLTLIATANQGSEATYESGFVIDKFPISRPNLTFSTLTVSNMSPEDSSIYLCSVEDPGQHRRATEAFFGQGTRLTVV.